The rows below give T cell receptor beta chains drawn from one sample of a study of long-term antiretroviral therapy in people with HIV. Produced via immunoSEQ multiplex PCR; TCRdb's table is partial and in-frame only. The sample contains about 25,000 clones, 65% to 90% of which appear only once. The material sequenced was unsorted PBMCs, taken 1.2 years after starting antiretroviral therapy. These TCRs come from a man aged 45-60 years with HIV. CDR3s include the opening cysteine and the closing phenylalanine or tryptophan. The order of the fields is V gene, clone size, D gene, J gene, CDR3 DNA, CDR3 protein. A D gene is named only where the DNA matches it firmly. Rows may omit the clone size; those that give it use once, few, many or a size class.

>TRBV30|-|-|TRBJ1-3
TGTGCCTGGACCCGGCCCTTCTCTGGAAACACCATATATTTT
CAWTRPFSGNTIYF
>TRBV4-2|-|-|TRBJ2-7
TGTGCCAGCAGCCAAGATCCCGACGTGGTGAAGTCCTACGAGCAGTACTTC
CASSQDPDVVKSYEQYF
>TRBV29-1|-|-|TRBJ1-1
TGCAGCGTTGAGGGGGGGATGAACACTGAAGCTTTCTTT
CSVEGGMNTEAFF
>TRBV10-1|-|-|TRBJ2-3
TGCGCCAGCAAAAAAGGGGATACGCAGTATTTT
CASKKGDTQYF
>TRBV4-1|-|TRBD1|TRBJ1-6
TGCGCCAGCAGCCAAGAAACTAAGCAGGGGGCCGGTTCACCCCTCCACTTT
CASSQETKQGAGSPLHF
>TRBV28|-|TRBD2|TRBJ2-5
TGTGCCAGCACCCTAGCGGGGGGGTGGGAGACCCAGTACTTC
CASTLAGGWETQYF
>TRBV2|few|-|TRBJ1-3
TGTGCCAGCACCTCGCTCGGGGGAAACACCATATATTTT
CASTSLGGNTIYF
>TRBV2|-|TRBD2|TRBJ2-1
TGTGCCGGAGAGCGGGGTTCCTACAATGAGCAGTTCTTC
CAGERGSYNEQFF
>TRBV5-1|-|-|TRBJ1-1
TGCGCCAGCTCCCGGAACACTGAAGCTTTCTTT
CASSRNTEAFF
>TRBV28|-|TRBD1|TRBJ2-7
TGTGCCAGCAGGGGTCCGGGACAGGGTGTTTACGAGCAGTACTTC
CASRGPGQGVYEQYF
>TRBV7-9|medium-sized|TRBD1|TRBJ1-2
TGTGCCAGCAGCTTAGACCAGGGGGCGCACGGCTACACCTTC
CASSLDQGAHGYTF
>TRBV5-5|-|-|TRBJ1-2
TGTGCCAGCAGTCTTACAGGGATAGGCTTGGATGGCTACACCTTC
CASSLTGIGLDGYTF
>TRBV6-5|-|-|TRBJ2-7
TGTGCCAGCAGTTACTCCAAGATGGTGGGTCTCTACGAGCAGTACTTC
CASSYSKMVGLYEQYF
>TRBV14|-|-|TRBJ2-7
TGTGCCAGCAGCCGGAGTTGGGAATCCTACGAGCAGTACTTC
CASSRSWESYEQYF
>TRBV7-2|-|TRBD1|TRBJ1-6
TGTGCCAGCAGCTTGACAGGGGGGAGCTCCTATAATTCACCCCTCCACTTT
CASSLTGGSSYNSPLHF
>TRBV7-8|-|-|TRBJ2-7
TGTGCCAGCAGCTGGGGAGGCCAATCCTACGAGCAGTACTTC
CASSWGGQSYEQYF
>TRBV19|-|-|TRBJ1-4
TGTGCCACATCAGGGCAGGGGTATGAAAAACTGTTTTTT
CATSGQGYEKLFF
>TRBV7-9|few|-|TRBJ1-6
TGTGCCAGCAGCCCCTACGGGGGGGGGAATTCACCCCTCCACTTT
CASSPYGGGNSPLHF
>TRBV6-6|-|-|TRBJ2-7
TGTGCCAGCAGTTACTCTCAGAGCCCCAGGGACGAGCAGTACTTC
CASSYSQSPRDEQYF
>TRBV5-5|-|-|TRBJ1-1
TGTGCCAGCAGCTTGAAATGGGGGAACACTGAAGCTTTCTTT
CASSLKWGNTEAFF
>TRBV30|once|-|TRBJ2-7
TGTGCCTGGAGTAGGAACAGGGTAAGGCCCTCCTACGAGCAGTACTTC
CAWSRNRVRPSYEQYF
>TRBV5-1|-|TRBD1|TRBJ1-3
TGCGCCAGCAGCTATGGACAGGGGAGTGGAAACACCATATATTTT
CASSYGQGSGNTIYF
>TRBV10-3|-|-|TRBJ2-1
TGTGCCATCAGTGACCAGGGGTGGGTTAATGAGCAGTTCTTC
CAISDQGWVNEQFF
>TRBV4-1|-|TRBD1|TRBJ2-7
TGCGCCAGCAGCCAAGCGGACAGGCTCTACGAGCAGTACTTC
CASSQADRLYEQYF
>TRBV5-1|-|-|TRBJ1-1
TGCGCCAGCAGCTTTGGTTTTTTAGCAGTTGACATGAACACTGAAGCTTTCTTT
CASSFGFLAVDMNTEAFF
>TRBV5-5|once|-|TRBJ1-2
TGTGCCAGCAGCCTCGCCCCGGGGGAGGACTATGGCTACACCTTC
CASSLAPGEDYGYTF
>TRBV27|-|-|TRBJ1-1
TGTGCCAGCAGTTCTGTGGCGCAGACTGAAGCTTTCTTT
CASSSVAQTEAFF
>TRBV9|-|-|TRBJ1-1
TGTGCCAGCAGCGCAGGGCCGAACACTGAAGCTTTCTTT
CASSAGPNTEAFF
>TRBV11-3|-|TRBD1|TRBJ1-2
TGTGCCAGCAGTCTCCTTAGGACAGGGGTCTATGGCTACACCTTC
CASSLLRTGVYGYTF
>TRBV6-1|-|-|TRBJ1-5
TGTGCCAGCAGTACACTGTATAGCAATCAGCCCCAGCATTTT
CASSTLYSNQPQHF
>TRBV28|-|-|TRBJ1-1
TGTGCCAGCAGTTTATTGCCAAGTGAAGCTTTCTTT
CASSLLPSEAFF
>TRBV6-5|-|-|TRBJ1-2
TGTGCCAGCAGTTACTCGGCGGCAGGGAACTATGGCTACACCTTC
CASSYSAAGNYGYTF
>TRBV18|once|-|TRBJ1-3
TGTGCCAGCTACCCACAGGGTACTGGAAACACCATATATTTT
CASYPQGTGNTIYF
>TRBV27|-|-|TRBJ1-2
TGTGCCAGCAGTTTCCGAGCAGGCTATGGCTACACCTTC
CASSFRAGYGYTF
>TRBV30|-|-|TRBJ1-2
TGTGCCTGGAGTGAACAGGCTCACTATGGCTACACCTTC
CAWSEQAHYGYTF
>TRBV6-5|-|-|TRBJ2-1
TGTGCCAGCAGCCGGTCGAACAATGAGCAGTTCTTC
CASSRSNNEQFF
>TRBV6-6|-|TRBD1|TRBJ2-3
TGTGCCAGCAGTTACTCGGACAGGGAGGCAGATACGCAGTATTTT
CASSYSDREADTQYF
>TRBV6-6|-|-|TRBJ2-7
TGTGGGAGTAGCGGATCCTACGAGCAGTACTTC
CGSSGSYEQYF
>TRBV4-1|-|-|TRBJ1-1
TGCGCCAGCAGCCAAAAACAAGGGACCCTCACTGAAGCTTTCTTT
CASSQKQGTLTEAFF
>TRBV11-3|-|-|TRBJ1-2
-
CASSSTLGGGSYGYTF
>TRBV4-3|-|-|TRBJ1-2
TGCGCCAGCAGCTTTACAGGGAGGGGTCGTGGCTACACCTTC
CASSFTGRGRGYTF
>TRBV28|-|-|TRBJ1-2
TGTGCCAGCCTTCACGGACAAAACTATGGCTACACCTTC
CASLHGQNYGYTF
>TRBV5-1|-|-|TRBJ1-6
TGCGCCAGCAGGGTGGATGGATATAATTCACCCCTCCACTTT
CASRVDGYNSPLHF
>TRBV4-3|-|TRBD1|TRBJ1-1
TGCGCCAGCAGCCAAGATTTTAAGGGGGCGCGGGGAATGGCTTTCTTT
CASSQDFKGARGMAFF
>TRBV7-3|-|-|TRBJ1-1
TGTGCCAGCAGCGCCTCGGTGAACACTGAAGCTTTCTTT
CASSASVNTEAFF
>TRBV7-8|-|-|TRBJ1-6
TGTGCCAGCAGCTCCTCCAGCTATAATTCACCCCTCCACTTT
CASSSSSYNSPLHF
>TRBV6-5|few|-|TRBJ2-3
TGTGCCAGCAGTCGGGACTCCCTTGGGTTTGATACGCAGTATTTT
CASSRDSLGFDTQYF
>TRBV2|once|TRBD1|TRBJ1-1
TGTGCCAGCAGAGGGGACAGCCCGAACACTGAAGCTTTCTTT
CASRGDSPNTEAFF
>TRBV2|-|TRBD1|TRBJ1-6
TGTGCCAGGACGGGACAGGGAAATGACTATAATTCACCCCTCCACTTT
CARTGQGNDYNSPLHF
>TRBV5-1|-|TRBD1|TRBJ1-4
TGCGCCAGCAGATCAGACAGGGGTAATGAAAAACTGTTTTTT
CASRSDRGNEKLFF
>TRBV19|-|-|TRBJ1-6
TGTGCCAGTAGTATGAGCGGGGTCCCTTGGGCACCCCTCCACTTT
CASSMSGVPWAPLHF
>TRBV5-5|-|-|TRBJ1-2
TGTGCCAGCAGCTTGCTGGACGGGGGTTCAGATGGCTACACCTTC
CASSLLDGGSDGYTF
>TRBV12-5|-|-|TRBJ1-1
TGTGCTAGTGGTCCAGGGGACTTTGGGAACACTGAAGCTTTCTTT
CASGPGDFGNTEAFF
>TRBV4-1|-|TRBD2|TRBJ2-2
TGCGCCAGCAGCCAGCCGGGACTAGCAAACACCGGGGAGCTGTTTTTT
CASSQPGLANTGELFF
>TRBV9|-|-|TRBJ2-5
TGTGCCAGCAGCGTAGGAACGGAACAAGAGACCCAGTACTTC
CASSVGTEQETQYF
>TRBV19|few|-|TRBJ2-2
TGTGCCAGTAGTCGGCAACAGGGTCCCACCGGGGAGCTGTTTTTT
CASSRQQGPTGELFF
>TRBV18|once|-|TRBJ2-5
TGTGCCAGCTCCCCGGGACTCCAAGAGACCCAGTACTTC
CASSPGLQETQYF
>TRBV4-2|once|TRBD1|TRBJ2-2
TGTGCCAGCAGCCCTTACTCCGCATCCGGGACAGAAGGCACCGGGGAGCTGTTTTTT
CASSPYSASGTEGTGELFF
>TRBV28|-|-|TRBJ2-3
TGTGCCAGCAGCTTAGGGTTCACAGATACGCAGTATTTT
CASSLGFTDTQYF
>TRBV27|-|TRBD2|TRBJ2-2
TGTGCCAGCAGTTCAAGGACTAGAATTACCGGCGGGGAGCTGTTTTTT
CASSSRTRITGGELFF